This is a list of T cell receptor beta chains from one sample in a study of Graves' ophthalmopathy and Graves' hyperthyroidism. TCRdb reprocessed the multiplex PCR reads via MiXCR and lists one record per CDR3 protein. The data show a few hundred thousand distinct CDR3 sequences, about 35% seen once. Sequencing was performed on peripheral blood or thyroid tissue (not recorded which). These receptors originate from an adult man with Graves' hyperthyroidism. Both conserved end residues are part of each CDR3. Fields, in order: J gene, V gene, D gene, clone size, CDR3 DNA, CDR3 protein. A D gene is named only where the DNA matches it firmly. A row's size may be missing; if present it is once, few, many or a size class.

J: TRBJ2-5
V: TRBV20-1
D: TRBD2
size: -
DNA: TGCAGTGCTAGAGGGACTAGCGGGGCCCTTGGAGAGACCCAGTACTTC
CDR3: CSARGTSGALGETQYF

J: TRBJ1-5
V: TRBV2
D: -
size: many
DNA: TGTGCCAGCAGGGAGGGTCCCACTAGGCCCCAGCATTTT
CDR3: CASREGPTRPQHF

J: TRBJ2-7
V: TRBV9
D: -
size: few
DNA: TGTGCCAGCAGCTCTTACGGGGCCGAGCAGTACTTC
CDR3: CASSSYGAEQYF

J: TRBJ1-2
V: TRBV7-2
D: -
size: -
DNA: TGCGCCAGCGGCCACGCCTCGGGGGGAGACTATGGCTACACCTTC
CDR3: CASGHASGGDYGYTF

J: TRBJ1-2
V: TRBV11-2
D: -
size: many
DNA: TGTGCCAGCAGCTCACAAAATGGCTACACCTTC
CDR3: CASSSQNGYTF

J: TRBJ2-5
V: TRBV5-8
D: -
size: many
DNA: TGTGCCAGCAGCTTGGGTACAGCTCCCCAAGAGACCCAGTACTTC
CDR3: CASSLGTAPQETQYF

J: TRBJ2-5
V: TRBV20-1
D: -
size: -
DNA: TGCAGTGCTACGGGACACGGGTGGGCCCAGTACTTC
CDR3: CSATGHGWAQYF

J: TRBJ1-3
V: TRBV19
D: -
size: many
DNA: TGTGCCAGTAGCGAGAGAACTGGAAACACCATATATTTT
CDR3: CASSERTGNTIYF

J: TRBJ1-1
V: TRBV9
D: -
size: few
DNA: TGTGCCAGCAGGAATGATAAGAACACTGAAGCTTTCTTT
CDR3: CASRNDKNTEAFF

J: TRBJ2-6
V: TRBV7-3
D: TRBD1
size: few
DNA: TGTGCCAGCAGCTCGGGACAGAACTCTGGGGCCAACGTCCTGACTTTC
CDR3: CASSSGQNSGANVLTF

J: TRBJ1-5
V: TRBV4-1
D: TRBD1
size: -
DNA: TGCGCCAGCAGCCCCTTTCCCTCGGACCCAGGGGGTCAGCCCCAGCATTTT
CDR3: CASSPFPSDPGGQPQHF

J: TRBJ2-7
V: TRBV6-5
D: TRBD2
size: few
DNA: TGTGCCAGCAGTTACCCCTCCTTAAGCGGGAGCCACGAGCAGTACTTC
CDR3: CASSYPSLSGSHEQYF

J: TRBJ2-1
V: TRBV29-1
D: TRBD1
size: once
DNA: TGCAGCGTTGTTCGGGACAGGGGAATGTATGAGCAGTTCTTC
CDR3: CSVVRDRGMYEQFF

J: TRBJ2-3
V: TRBV7-3
D: -
size: -
DNA: TGTGCCAGCAGCTTAGCGGGGTACACAGATAAGCAGTATTTT
CDR3: CASSLAGYTDKQYF

J: TRBJ2-7
V: TRBV7-9
D: -
size: -
DNA: TGTGCCAGCAGCGCGAGGACAGCACAATCCTACGAGCAGTACTTC
CDR3: CASSARTAQSYEQYF

J: TRBJ2-5
V: TRBV9
D: TRBD2
size: many
DNA: TGTGCCAGCAGCTCCCCAGGACTAGGAGAGACCCAGTACTTC
CDR3: CASSSPGLGETQYF

J: TRBJ1-1
V: TRBV29-1
D: -
size: many
DNA: TGCAGCGTTGAAGATACTGGGGCCCAAGACGACACTGAAGCTTTCTTT
CDR3: CSVEDTGAQDDTEAFF

J: TRBJ2-7
V: TRBV27
D: -
size: -
DNA: TGTGCCAGCAGTTTATACGGGAGTGTCTACGAGCAGTACTTC
CDR3: CASSLYGSVYEQYF

J: TRBJ2-2
V: TRBV24-1
D: -
size: many
DNA: TGTGCCACCAGCGACCCGCCGGGGACCGGGGAGCTGTTTTTT
CDR3: CATSDPPGTGELFF

J: TRBJ2-2
V: TRBV15
D: TRBD2
size: many
DNA: TGTGCCACCAGCAGAGATCTAGGGAGGGACACCGGGGAGCTGTTTTTT
CDR3: CATSRDLGRDTGELFF

J: TRBJ1-4
V: TRBV4-2
D: -
size: -
DNA: TGTGCCAGCAGCCAAAGGGGAGGCGGTAATGAAAAACTGTTTTTT
CDR3: CASSQRGGGNEKLFF

J: TRBJ2-3
V: TRBV19
D: TRBD1
size: few
DNA: TGTGCCAGTACCAACAGGGGTATAACAGATACGCAGTATTTT
CDR3: CASTNRGITDTQYF

J: TRBJ1-1
V: TRBV6-6
D: -
size: -
DNA: TGTGCCAGCAGTTCTTTGGGGCAGGTGAACACTGAAGCTTTCTTT
CDR3: CASSSLGQVNTEAFF

J: TRBJ1-5
V: TRBV10-3
D: -
size: -
DNA: TGTGCCGTCAGTGAAATTCTGGGCCAGCCCCAGCATTTT
CDR3: CAVSEILGQPQHF

J: TRBJ1-2
V: TRBV6-5
D: -
size: many
DNA: TGTGCCAGCAGGCCTGACAGATTCTTCTATGGCTACACCTTC
CDR3: CASRPDRFFYGYTF

J: TRBJ2-5
V: TRBV29-1
D: -
size: many
DNA: TGCAGCTCTGGGGTGATTTTGGGGGAGACCCAGTACTTC
CDR3: CSSGVILGETQYF

J: TRBJ1-2
V: TRBV24-1
D: -
size: -
DNA: TGTGCCACCAGTGACCCAACTAGGGAATACACCTTC
CDR3: CATSDPTREYTF

J: TRBJ1-1
V: TRBV15
D: -
size: many
DNA: TGTGCCACCAGTACACAGGGGAACACTGAAGCTTTCTTT
CDR3: CATSTQGNTEAFF

J: TRBJ1-6
V: TRBV6-1
D: -
size: many
DNA: TGTGCCAGCAGTGCTGGCAGGGAGGGATCACCCCTCCACTTT
CDR3: CASSAGREGSPLHF

J: TRBJ2-5
V: TRBV29-1
D: -
size: many
DNA: TGCAGCGTCCGGTTTGAAAAAGCTAGAGAGACCCAGTACTTC
CDR3: CSVRFEKARETQYF

J: TRBJ2-5
V: TRBV24-1
D: TRBD1
size: many
DNA: TGTGCCACCAGTGATGAACGGGACAGGGGGAGTGGAGAGACCCAGTACTTC
CDR3: CATSDERDRGSGETQYF

J: TRBJ1-1
V: TRBV6-5
D: -
size: many
DNA: TGTGCCAGCAGAGATCTTACTGAAGCTTTCTTT
CDR3: CASRDLTEAFF

J: TRBJ2-2
V: TRBV18
D: TRBD1
size: few
DNA: TGTGCCAGCTCACCGCGACAGGGGGCCGGGGAGCTGTTTTTT
CDR3: CASSPRQGAGELFF

J: TRBJ2-1
V: TRBV10-3
D: TRBD2
size: few
DNA: TGTGCCGCGGCGGGAGTGTCCTACAATGAGCAGTTCTTC
CDR3: CAAAGVSYNEQFF

J: TRBJ2-2
V: TRBV9
D: -
size: many
DNA: TGTGCCAGCAGCGTAGTGGGGATCGCCGGGGAGCTGTTTTTT
CDR3: CASSVVGIAGELFF

J: TRBJ2-5
V: TRBV2
D: -
size: -
DNA: TGTGCCAGCAGTGGGGCCCAGGGTGGGACCCAGTACTTC
CDR3: CASSGAQGGTQYF

J: TRBJ2-1
V: TRBV25-1
D: -
size: -
DNA: TGTGCCAGCAGTGATCTGGCGGGGAACTGCAATGAGCAGTTCTTC
CDR3: CASSDLAGNCNEQFF

J: TRBJ2-7
V: TRBV6-5
D: TRBD2
size: many
DNA: TGTGCCAGCAGTTATATGACTAGCGGGATAGGCGAGCAGTACTTC
CDR3: CASSYMTSGIGEQYF

J: TRBJ1-2
V: TRBV10-3
D: -
size: -
DNA: TGTGCCGGTACGATATTCTACTACACCTTC
CDR3: CAGTIFYYTF

J: TRBJ2-6
V: TRBV30
D: -
size: -
DNA: TGTGCCTGGAGTACATTCTCTGGGGCCAACGTCCTGACTTTC
CDR3: CAWSTFSGANVLTF

J: TRBJ1-6
V: TRBV7-6
D: -
size: -
DNA: TGTGCCGTCGAGAATCAGGGAGATCTGATGTCACCCCTCCACTTT
CDR3: CAVENQGDLMSPLHF

J: TRBJ2-7
V: TRBV29-1
D: -
size: -
DNA: TGCAGCTTAGCGCCAGGGGAAGGCTACGAGCAGTACTTC
CDR3: CSLAPGEGYEQYF

J: TRBJ2-7
V: TRBV5-1
D: -
size: -
DNA: TGCGCCAGCAGCTTGGACTCTCAATCCTACGAGCAGTACTTC
CDR3: CASSLDSQSYEQYF

J: TRBJ1-6
V: TRBV15
D: TRBD1
size: -
DNA: TGTGCCAGCAGTTACAGGGGGGGCTCCAATTCACCCCTCCACTTT
CDR3: CASSYRGGSNSPLHF

J: TRBJ1-5
V: TRBV24-1
D: TRBD1
size: many
DNA: TGTGCCACCAGTGACAGGGGGCGGCCTCAGCCCCAGCATTTT
CDR3: CATSDRGRPQPQHF

J: TRBJ1-1
V: TRBV27
D: TRBD1
size: -
DNA: TGTGCCAGTTCGGACAGGACATACACTGAAGCTTTCTTT
CDR3: CASSDRTYTEAFF

J: TRBJ2-5
V: TRBV29-1
D: TRBD2
size: -
DNA: TGCAGCGTTGGGAGGGATAGCGGGAGTCCCGAAGAGACCCAGTACTTC
CDR3: CSVGRDSGSPEETQYF

J: TRBJ2-7
V: TRBV2
D: TRBD2
size: -
DNA: TGTGCCAGCAAGCGGGAGGGCTTGTACGAGCAGTACTTC
CDR3: CASKREGLYEQYF

J: TRBJ2-5
V: TRBV2
D: -
size: many
DNA: TGTGCCAGCAAGAAAAGCCAATCGCAAGAGACCCAGTACTTC
CDR3: CASKKSQSQETQYF